One T cell receptor beta chain is described in this entry. Study processing details: Reference gene primer amplification gave estimated nucleated cell counts. Sequenced by immunoSEQ multiplex PCR; TCRdb stores in-frame clones only, minus some. V and J calls and clone size are given by that table; D and trimming were obtained from the DNA. Among hundreds of thousands of clones listed, approximately 90% were seen once. The source of the sample is a study of blood T cell repertoires in COVID-19. On the study more broadly: Italy, Spain and the United States were the sources of the convalescent and acute COVID-19 samples. Nucleic acid was either cDNA or gDNA, and it came from T cells, B-cell-depleted T cells, or PBMCs.

The source is a woman in her twenties or thirties with active or convalescent COVID-19. Specimen: peripheral blood.

The CDR3 nucleotides read TGTGCCAGTATTATGACAGGGGGCAATACTGAAGCTTTCTTT. Protein product: CASIMTGGNTEAFF. The J gene is TRBJ1-1, the V gene TRBV19; 10 bases align to TRBD1. Germline-derived CDR1 and CDR2 are LNHDA and SQIVND (reference sequence). V lost 7 bases to trimming and J lost 5 bases; unmatched junction nucleotides: 7. The CDR3 is made up of 14 amino acids.